This TCR beta chain was obtained from a study of cytomegalovirus exposure and HLA in healthy donors (dated 2017 in TCRdb). Describing the broader study: According to a later analysis, one platform produced both the 120 validation repertoires and the 730 or so repertoires of the first cohort. The study aimed to test whether signatures of past pathogen exposure could be identified by cataloging public T cell receptors. The study combined high-throughput TCR immunosequencing, statistical association of individual TCRs with disease status, and machine learning to predict cytomegalovirus infection status. A separate validation cohort of more than 100 different subjects was used in addition to the roughly 720-subject first cohort. The paper as a whole reports these results and caveats: Subsequent analysis determined that TCRs grouped into clusters in the first cohort also showed a tendency toward co-occurrence across the 90 to 150 validation repertoires, and roughly 94% of cluster scores exceeded 0. In vitro tests confirmed that a few of the cytomegalovirus-associated TCR beta chains recognize cytomegalovirus antigens. In the study, about 150 TCR beta chains were listed as associated with cytomegalovirus. Most TCR sequences were seen in very few donors, while some public TCRs were found in many individuals. According to the authors, the approach could potentially be generalized to other disease states and immunological phenotypes. The validation cohort had no HLA typing available for a later analysis, so co-occurrence within that cohort was assessed over all 130 or so repertoires. Cytomegalovirus status was reported to be diagnosed by the classifier with high specificity and sensitivity in both the original and validation cohorts.

The library was obtained by the immunoSEQ multiplex PCR assay. In the source study's methods: A statistical classification framework was built for diagnosing cytomegalovirus status from the catalog of TCR beta chain sequences. The table comes from immuneACCESS by way of TCRdb, which keeps in-frame sequences with V and J called. Part of the clones is missing from these tables; in studies checked, under half for an unresolved V gene and the rest for unknown reasons. The V and J calls and clone size were taken over from that table, and D and trimming were inferred from the DNA. A total of around 150,000 clones appear in this sample, under 90% of them only once. Jointly, the top ten make up 4% to 5% of the sample. In the case of this clone: Its antigen is still unknown. Base qualities are not provided; no much larger clone lies one nucleotide away.

Separate from the roughly 660-subject first cohort, the validation cohort of about 120 subjects was the group to which the donors belonged. Clipping removes 3 bases from V and 8 bases from J, with 12 as the unmatched junction base count. CDR1 and CDR2 (MDHEN, SYDVKM) derive from the germline V gene. From the cysteine through the phenylalanine, the CDR3 covers 16 amino acids. Just the 48-base CDR3 DNA is kept, in frame starting at base 1. Sequenced: PBMCs. The chain joins TRBV28 to TRBJ2-3, with 9 bases aligning to TRBD2. The clonotype comes from a man aged 18 to 29 in good health and CMV-seropositive. The DNA reads TGTGCCAGCAGTTTCCCGACTAGCGGCCCTGTAGGTACGCAGTATTTT. This sequence encodes CASSFPTSGPVGTQYF. The reference TRBV28 and TRBJ2-3 proteins fill in what lies around the CDR3, so the full variable domain reads DVKVTQSSRYLVKRTGEKVFLECVQDMDHENMFWYRQDPGLGLRLIYFSYDVKMKEKGDIPEGYSVSREKKERFSLILESASTNQTSMYLCASSFPTSGPVGTQYFGPGTRLTVL.